These 12 T cell receptor beta chains share one sample of origin, sequenced in a study of cytomegalovirus exposure and HLA in healthy donors. Both 60 Vbeta primers and 13 Jbeta primers went into the PCR. Assay used: immunoSEQ multiplex PCR; TCRdb lists only in-frame clones, some missing. The sample lists approximately 190,000 clones, about 77% occurring once. The specimen was PBMCs. The receptors originated from a woman aged 25 to 39 in good health and CMV-seropositive.

The chain uses TRBV27 and TRBJ1-1; possible D gene TRBD1, 5 bases. The V gene's germline CDR1 is MNHEY and CDR2 SMNVEV (reference sequence). The CDR3 spans 15 residues. Between the trimmed V and J ends, which lost 5 bases and 3 bases, there was a span of 16 bases. The CDR3 sequence: CASSAWGRRDTEAFF. CDR3 bases: TGTGCCAGCAGTGCCTGGGGCAGGAGGGACACTGAAGCTTTCTTT.

Points on this clone: One end of the junction does not line up with germline, which may come from a read error. V is TRBV7-9 and J is TRBJ2-3; no reliable D call. Germline V gene lookup returns CDR1 SEHNR and CDR2 FQNEAQ (reference sequence). This CDR3 region has 12 residues. Here the CDR3 reads CSSSSSSDTQYF. CDR3 nucleotides: TGTTCCAGCAGCTCTTCCTCCGATACGCAGTATTTT.

In this sample, this clone turned up a few times. The chain links TRBV27 to TRBJ2-7; possibly TRBD1 for D (5 bases). CDR1 is MNHEY and CDR2 is SMNVEV in the germline V gene (reference sequence). Trimming left V 3 bases short and J 0 bases short, with 9 bases between. CDR3 size: 14 residues. The CDR3 spells CASSFLGVSYEQYF. CDR3 DNA: TGTGCCAGCAGTTTTCTAGGGGTCTCCTACGAGCAGTACTTC.

The chain employs TRBV6-5 and TRBJ2-1; 10 bases map to TRBD2. The CDR3 is 15 amino acids. The junction had 5 bases not matched to a gene; V was cut back by 9 bases and J by 0 bases. Per the germline V gene, CDR1 is MNHEY and CDR2 is SVGAGI. DNA for the CDR3: TGTGCCAGTAGTAGCGGGGGGAGCTCCTACAATGAGCAGTTCTTC. This encodes CASSSGGSSYNEQFF.

The J gene is TRBJ1-4, the V gene TRBV5-1, with D maybe TRBD1 (6 bases). Germline CDR1 reads SGHRS; CDR2 reads YFSETQ. This CDR3 is built from 13 residues. V was clipped by 3 bases and J by 8 bases, with 11 bases between them. The CDR3 region is CASSYRVGEKLFF. CDR3 in DNA: TGCGCCAGCAGCTACAGGGTCGGGGAAAAACTGTTTTTT.

This sequence joins TRBV7-2 and TRBJ2-5; possibly TRBD1 for D (6 bases). CDR1 is SGHTA, CDR2 FQGNSA, per germline. V shed 1 base and J shed 4 bases, with 10 bases lying between them. The CDR3 covers 14 residues. This chain's CDR3 is CASSLGSRGETQYF. The CDR3, as DNA: TGTGCCAGCAGCTTAGGCTCCAGGGGAGAGACCCAGTACTTC.

The chain recombines TRBV29-1 with TRBJ2-7, with D possibly being TRBD1 (5 bases). Germline assignment: CDR1 SQVTM and CDR2 ANQGSEA. Trimming pared 0 bases from V and 3 bases from J, leaving 12 bases between. The CDR3 totals 14 residues. CDR3 residues: CSVEESGIGYEQYF. As DNA, the CDR3 is TGCAGCGTTGAAGAGTCAGGGATAGGCTACGAGCAGTACTTC.

This chain uses TRBV11-2 with TRBJ2-3; 13 positions agree with TRBD2. Germline-derived CDR1 and CDR2 are SGHAT and FQNNGV. The CDR3 extends over 15 amino acids. V trimming: 5 bases; J trimming: 5 bases; junction bases outside the gene matches: 4. CDR3 DNA sequence: TGTGCCAGCAGCACCGGACTAGCGGGAGTAGATACGCAGTATTTT. It translates to CASSTGLAGVDTQYF.

The chain couples TRBV7-8 to TRBJ2-6; D is uncertain. This CDR3 region has 17 residues. Germline V gene sequence: CDR1 SGHVS, CDR2 FQNEAQ. V dropped 1 base and J dropped 0 bases, with 10 bases sitting between them. As DNA, the CDR3 is TGTGCCAGCAGCTTAGGCGGCTACAACTCTGGGGCCAACGTCCTGACTTTC. The encoded protein is CASSLGGYNSGANVLTF.

This clone was counted a single time. In nucleotides, the CDR3 is TGTGCCAGCAGCTTAGAGAGGGGGCTATACTACGAGCAGTACTTC. This translates into CASSLERGLYYEQYF. The rearrangement uses TRBV7-2 and TRBJ2-7; 7 bases agree with TRBD1. Germline V gene sequence: CDR1 SGHTA, CDR2 FQGNSA. This CDR3 spans 15 amino acids. The J segment lost 3 bases and the V segment lost 1 base, leaving 6 bases of the junction unmatched.

CDR3 sequence reads: CASGSSGAADEQFF. The CDR3 DNA reads TGTGCTAGTGGTTCTAGCGGAGCGGCGGATGAGCAGTTCTTC. The V gene is TRBV12-5, the J gene TRBJ2-1; 7 bases align to TRBD2. J was trimmed by 8 bases and V by 4 bases; bases with no gene match: 8. Germline V CDR1 and CDR2: LGHNT, FRNRAP. The CDR3 is 14 amino acids.

The genes are TRBV18 and TRBJ2-7, with 10 bases matching TRBD1. J was trimmed by 3 bases and V by 4 bases; bases with no gene match: 12. This CDR3 spans 17 amino acids. In germline, CDR1 is KGHSH, CDR2 LQKENI. CDR3 residues: CASSRRPGQGNSYEQYF. In DNA form, the CDR3 reads TGTGCCAGCTCACGACGACCGGGACAGGGGAATAGCTACGAGCAGTACTTC.